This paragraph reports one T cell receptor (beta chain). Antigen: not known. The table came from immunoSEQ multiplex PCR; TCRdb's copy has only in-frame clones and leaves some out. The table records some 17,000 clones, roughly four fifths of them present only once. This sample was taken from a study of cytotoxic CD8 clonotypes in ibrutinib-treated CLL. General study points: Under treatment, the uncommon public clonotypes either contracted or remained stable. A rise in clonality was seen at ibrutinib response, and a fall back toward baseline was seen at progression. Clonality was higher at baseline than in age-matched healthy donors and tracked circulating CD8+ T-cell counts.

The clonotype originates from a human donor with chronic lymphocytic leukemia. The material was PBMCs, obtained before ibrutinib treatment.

The CDR3 protein is CASSPGGVSYNEQFF. The DNA of the CDR3 is TGTGCCAGCTCACCAGGGGGAGTTTCCTACAATGAGCAGTTCTTC. The chain uses TRBV18 and TRBJ2-1; D is possibly TRBD1 or TRBD2 (5 bases each). The V and J ends lost 2 bases and 1 base respectively, with 9 bases between them. The CDR3 length is 15 residues. The germline V gene has CDR1 KGHSH and CDR2 LQKENI.